This record covers a single TCR beta chain. This specimen comes from a study of tumor T cells in aggressive B-cell lymphoma. Germline CDR1 is ENHRY and CDR2 is SYGVKD. This CDR3 is built from 14 residues. V lost 3 bases to trimming and J lost 5 bases; unmatched junction nucleotides: 5. Measured with immunoSEQ multiplex PCR; TCRdb has only the in-frame clones, and not every one. The profile shows some 7,200 clones, around 90% of them singletons. Sequencing was done on a sample of tumor tissue. The clonotype originates from an adult with diffuse large B cell lymphoma. Some clones in this sample may be carry-over from other donors' samples. The rearrangement joins TRBV10-3 to TRBJ2-3; 7 bases are a match to TRBD1. CDR3 DNA sequence: TGTGCCATCAGTGAACCGGACAGGCTAGATACGCAGTATTTT. Translating it yields CAISEPDRLDTQYF.